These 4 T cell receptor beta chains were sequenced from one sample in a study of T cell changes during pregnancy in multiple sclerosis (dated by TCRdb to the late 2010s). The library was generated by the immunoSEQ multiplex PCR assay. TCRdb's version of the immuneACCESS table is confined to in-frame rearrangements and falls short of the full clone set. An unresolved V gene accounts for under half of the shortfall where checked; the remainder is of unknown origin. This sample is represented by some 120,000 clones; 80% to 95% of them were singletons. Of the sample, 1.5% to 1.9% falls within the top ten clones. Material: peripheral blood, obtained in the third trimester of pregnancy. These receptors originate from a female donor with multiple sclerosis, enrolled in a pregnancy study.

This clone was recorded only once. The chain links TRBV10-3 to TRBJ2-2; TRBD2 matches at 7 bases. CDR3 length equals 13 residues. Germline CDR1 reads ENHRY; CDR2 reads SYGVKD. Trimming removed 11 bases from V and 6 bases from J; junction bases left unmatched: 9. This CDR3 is CAASGIQAGELFF. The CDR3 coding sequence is TGTGCCGCCAGCGGGATTCAAGCCGGGGAGCTGTTTTTT.

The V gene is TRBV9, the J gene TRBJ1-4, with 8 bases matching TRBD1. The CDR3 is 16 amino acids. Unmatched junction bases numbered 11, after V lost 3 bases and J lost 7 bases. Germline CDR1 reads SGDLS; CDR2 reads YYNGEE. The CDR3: CASSASGQGRAEKLFF. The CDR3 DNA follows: TGTGCCAGCAGCGCCTCTGGACAGGGACGTGCTGAAAAACTGTTTTTT. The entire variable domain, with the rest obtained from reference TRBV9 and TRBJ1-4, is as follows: DSGVTQTPKHLITATGQRVTLRCSPRSGDLSVYWYQQSLDQGLQFLIQYYNGEERAKGNILERFSAQQFPDLHSELNLSSLELGDSALYFCASSASGQGRAEKLFFGSGTQLSVL.

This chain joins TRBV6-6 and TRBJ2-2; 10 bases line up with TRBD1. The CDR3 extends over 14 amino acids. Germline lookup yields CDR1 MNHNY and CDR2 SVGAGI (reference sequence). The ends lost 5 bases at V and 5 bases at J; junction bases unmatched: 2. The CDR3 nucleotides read TGTGCCAGCAGTGGGACAGGGGTAACCGGGGAGCTGTTTTTT. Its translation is CASSGTGVTGELFF.

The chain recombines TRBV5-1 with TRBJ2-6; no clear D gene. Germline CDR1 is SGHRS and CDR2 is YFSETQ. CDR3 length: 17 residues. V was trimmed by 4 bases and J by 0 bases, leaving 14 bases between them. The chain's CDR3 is CASSPGSSLSGANVLTF. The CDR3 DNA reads TGCGCCAGCAGCCCCGGGTCCTCCCTCTCTGGGGCCAACGTCCTGACTTTC.